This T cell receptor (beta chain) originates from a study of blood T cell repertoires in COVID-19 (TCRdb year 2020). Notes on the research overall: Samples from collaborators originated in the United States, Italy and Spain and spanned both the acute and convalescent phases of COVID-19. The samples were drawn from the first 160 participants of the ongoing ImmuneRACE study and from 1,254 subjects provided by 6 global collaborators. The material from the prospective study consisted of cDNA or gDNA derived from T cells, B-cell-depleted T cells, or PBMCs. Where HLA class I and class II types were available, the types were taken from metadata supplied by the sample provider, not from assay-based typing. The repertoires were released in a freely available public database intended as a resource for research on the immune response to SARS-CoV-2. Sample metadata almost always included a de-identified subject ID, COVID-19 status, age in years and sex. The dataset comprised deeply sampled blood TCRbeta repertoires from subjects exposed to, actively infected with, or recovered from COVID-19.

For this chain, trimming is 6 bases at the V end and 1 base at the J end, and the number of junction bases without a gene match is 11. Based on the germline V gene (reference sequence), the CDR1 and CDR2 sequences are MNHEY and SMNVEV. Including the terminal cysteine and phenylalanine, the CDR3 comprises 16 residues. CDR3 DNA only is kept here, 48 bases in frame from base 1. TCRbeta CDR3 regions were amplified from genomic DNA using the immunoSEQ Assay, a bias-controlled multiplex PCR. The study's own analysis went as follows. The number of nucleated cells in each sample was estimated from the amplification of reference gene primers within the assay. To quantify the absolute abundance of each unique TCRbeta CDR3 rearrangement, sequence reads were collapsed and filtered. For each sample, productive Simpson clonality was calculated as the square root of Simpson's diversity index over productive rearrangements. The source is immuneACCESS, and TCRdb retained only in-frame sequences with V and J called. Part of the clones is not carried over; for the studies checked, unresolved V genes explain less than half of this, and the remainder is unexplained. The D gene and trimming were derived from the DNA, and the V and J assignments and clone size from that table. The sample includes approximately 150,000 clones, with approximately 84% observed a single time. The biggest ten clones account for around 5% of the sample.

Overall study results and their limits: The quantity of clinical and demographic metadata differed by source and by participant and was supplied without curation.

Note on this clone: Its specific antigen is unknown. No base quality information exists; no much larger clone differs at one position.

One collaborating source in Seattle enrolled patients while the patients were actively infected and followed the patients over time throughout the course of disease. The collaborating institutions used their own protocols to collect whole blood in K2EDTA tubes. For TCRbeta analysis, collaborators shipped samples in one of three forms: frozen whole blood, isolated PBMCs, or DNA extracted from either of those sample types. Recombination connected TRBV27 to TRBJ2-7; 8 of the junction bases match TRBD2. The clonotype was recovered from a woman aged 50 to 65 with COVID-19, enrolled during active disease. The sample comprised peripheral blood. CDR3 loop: CASSTTSATDSYEQYF. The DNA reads TGTGCCAGCAGCACGACTAGCGCGACAGATTCCTACGAGCAGTACTTC.